These 27 T cell receptor beta chains share one sample of origin, sequenced in a study of cytomegalovirus exposure and HLA in healthy donors. Use of 60 Vbeta and 13 Jbeta primers characterized the PCR. Libraries were prepared by immunoSEQ multiplex PCR; TCRdb keeps only in-frame clonotypes and omits some of them. The repertoire includes around 130,000 clones, 81% of them detected once, and less than 2.5% sits in the top ten. The sequencing sample was made of PBMCs. These receptors came from a woman aged 40 to 50 in good health and CMV-seronegative.

The table lists this clone with a count of one. The CDR3 here is CASSQQFTEAFF. The DNA for the CDR3 is TGTGCCAGCAGCCAACAATTTACTGAAGCTTTCTTT. The chain couples TRBV14 to TRBJ1-1, with D hard to call. V lost 2 bases and J 5 bases, leaving 6 bases between the germline ends. This CDR3 spans 12 amino acids. CDR1 is SGHDN, CDR2 FVKESK, per germline.

This clone appeared a few times. This chain joins TRBV30 and TRBJ1-3; perhaps TRBD1 as D (5 bases). The CDR3 covers 13 residues. The germline V and J ends were trimmed by 4 bases and 2 bases, with 9 bases remaining between them. CDR1 GTSNPN and CDR2 SVGIG come from the germline V gene (reference sequence). Here the CDR3 reads CAWTGFAGNTIYF. The CDR3 DNA reads TGTGCCTGGACAGGGTTCGCTGGAAACACCATATATTTT.

The chain links TRBV2 to TRBJ1-2, with 12 positions matching TRBD1. This CDR3 region has 15 residues. Germline V lookup: CDR1 SNHLY, CDR2 FYNNEI. With 3 bases clipped from V and 7 bases from J, the junction kept 6 bases outside the gene matches. The CDR3 nucleotides are TGTGCCAGCAGTGAGGGACAGGGGGCTGGAGGTGGCTACACCTTC. Its protein is CASSEGQGAGGGYTF.

This clone appeared a few times. In nucleotides, the CDR3 is TGTGCCAGCAGGGACAGAACAGGTTGGCCCCAGCATTTT. It specifies CASRDRTGWPQHF. The chain uses TRBV6-1 and TRBJ1-5, with D possibly being TRBD1 (6 bases). The CDR3 runs 13 residues. Trimming stripped 6 bases from V and 9 bases from J, with 15 bases between. Germline V gene lookup returns CDR1 MNHNS and CDR2 SASEGT.

This clone has more than one count but fewer than ten. The chain combines TRBV7-2 with TRBJ2-7, with 10 positions matching TRBD2. With 5 bases clipped from V and 2 bases from J, the junction kept 6 bases outside the gene matches. The CDR3 totals 15 residues. Germline-derived CDR1 and CDR2 are SGHTA and FQGNSA. Here the CDR3 DNA reads TGTGCCAGCAGCCCAGGACTAGCGGTTACCTACGAGCAGTACTTC. Amino acids: CASSPGLAVTYEQYF.

Here the CDR3 DNA reads TGTGCCAGCAGCTTGAGCGGGGGGAGGGAGACCCAGTACTTC. It codes for CASSLSGGRETQYF. The rearrangement links TRBV11-2 to TRBJ2-5; 9 nucleotides match TRBD2. There are 14 residues in the CDR3. The germline V gene encodes CDR1 SGHAT and CDR2 FQNNGV. V shed 3 bases, J shed 5 bases, and the junction held 4 bases outside the gene matches.

This clone was counted a single time. The genes are TRBV18 and TRBJ1-2; 7 nucleotides align to TRBD1. Germline CDR1 KGHSH, CDR2 LQKENI. The CDR3 extends over 13 amino acids. V was clipped by 3 bases and J by 8 bases; unmatched bases: 6. The CDR3 bases are TGTGCCAGCTCACCGCAGGGGGAGCGGGGCTACACCTTC. Encoded protein: CASSPQGERGYTF.

The CDR3 sequence is CASRRGQGNTGELFF. CDR3 sequence (DNA): TGTGCCAGCAGACGCGGACAGGGCAATACCGGGGAGCTGTTTTTT. The J gene is TRBJ2-2, the V gene TRBV27; 8 bases align to TRBD1. V trimming: 6 bases; J trimming: 5 bases; junction bases outside the gene matches: 8. The CDR3 loop spans 15 amino acids. Germline-derived CDR1 and CDR2 are MNHEY and SMNVEV (reference sequence).

J is TRBJ2-1 and V is TRBV6-1; D might be TRBD1 (5 bases). Germline V lookup: CDR1 MNHNS, CDR2 SASEGT. The CDR3 contains 15 residues. V was cut by 6 bases and J by 0 bases, with 12 bases left in between. CDR3 residues: CASRTTASSYNEQFF. Here the CDR3 DNA reads TGTGCCAGCAGGACGACAGCAAGCTCCTACAATGAGCAGTTCTTC.

This rearrangement joins TRBV7-3 to TRBJ2-3; 8 nucleotides match TRBD1. This CDR3 has 13 amino acids. Trimming cost V 4 bases and J 5 bases; bases outside gene matches: 2. Germline V gene data show CDR1 as SGHTA and CDR2 as FQGTGA. The chain's CDR3 is CASSSTGGDTQYF. For the CDR3, the DNA is TGTGCCAGCAGCTCAACAGGGGGAGATACGCAGTATTTT.

The gene calls are TRBV11-2 and TRBJ2-1; 13 bases are shared with TRBD2. The germline V gene has CDR1 SGHAT and CDR2 FQNNGV. V lost 4 bases, J lost 4 bases, and 7 bases stayed unmatched. This CDR3 comprises 17 residues. The CDR3: CASSSGLAGSIYNEQFF. Written as DNA, the CDR3 is TGTGCCAGCAGCTCGGGACTAGCGGGGTCCATTTACAATGAGCAGTTCTTC.

With regard to this clone: Other DNA sequences within the sample encode an identical CDR3. This sequence joins TRBV7-3 and TRBJ2-1, with D tentatively TRBD1 (6 bases). In germline, CDR1 is SGHTA, CDR2 FQGTGA. The CDR3 runs 13 residues. With 4 bases removed from V and 4 bases from J, the gap between germline ends came to 8 bases. CDR3 region: CASSSTGYNEQFF. CDR3 bases: TGTGCCAGCAGCTCCACAGGGTACAATGAGCAGTTCTTC.

This clone was observed a few times. The chain links TRBV5-5 to TRBJ1-2; 7 bases fit TRBD1. CDR3 length: 13 amino acids. The germline gives CDR1 SGHKS, CDR2 YYEKEE (reference sequence). J was trimmed by 2 bases and V by 3 bases; bases with no gene match: 1. The CDR3 region is CASSSTGNYGYTF. The CDR3 nucleotides are TGTGCCAGCAGCTCGACAGGGAACTATGGCTACACCTTC.

Regarding this clone: Other nucleotide sequences in the sample specify the same CDR3. This chain's CDR3 is CASSYSGQGGGYTF. CDR3 bases: TGTGCCAGCAGTTACTCTGGACAGGGAGGGGGCTACACCTTC. The V gene is TRBV6-6, the J gene TRBJ1-2, with 8 bases matching TRBD1. Germline CDR1 reads MNHNY; CDR2 reads SVGAGI (reference sequence). Germline trimming cut 0 bases from V and 8 bases from J; bases unmatched to any gene: 5. The CDR3 is made up of 14 amino acids.

This chain joins TRBV6-1 and TRBJ1-4, with 9 bases that match TRBD1. V lost 4 bases, J lost 8 bases, and 11 bases stayed unmatched. In germline, CDR1 is MNHNS, CDR2 SASEGT. This CDR3 spans 16 amino acids. In DNA, the CDR3 is TGTGCCAGCAGTGTCGGGGACGGACAGGGGAAGGAAAAACTGTTTTTT. This gives the protein CASSVGDGQGKEKLFF.

This clone was picked up a small number of times. The CDR3 DNA reads TGTGCCACCCGGGGTAGCGGGAACACCGGGGAGCTGTTTTTT. Its protein product is CATRGSGNTGELFF. The chain joins TRBV6-6 to TRBJ2-2; TRBD2 might be the D (6 bases). This CDR3 region has 14 residues. The V gene's germline CDR1 is MNHNY and CDR2 SVGAGI (reference sequence). Trimming shortened V by 10 bases and J by 1 base, and 13 bases separated the two germline ends.

V gene TRBV9 combines with J gene TRBJ1-3, with 9 bases matching TRBD1. Looked up from germline, CDR1 is SGDLS and CDR2 is YYNGEE. The CDR3 totals 17 residues. V was clipped by 3 bases and J by 5 bases; unmatched bases: 12. This chain's CDR3 is CASSALGGQGHRNTIYF. The CDR3, as DNA: TGTGCCAGCAGCGCCCTCGGGGGACAGGGACATCGAAACACCATATATTTT.

The chain has TRBV5-5 and TRBJ2-6; D possibly corresponds to TRBD2 (5 bases). The CDR3 consists of 16 residues. Trimming pared 4 bases from V and 0 bases from J, leaving 11 bases between. Germline V gene sequence: CDR1 SGHKS, CDR2 YYEKEE (reference sequence). The CDR3 loop reads CASSPGIGSGANVLTF. In DNA, the CDR3 is TGTGCCAGCAGCCCGGGAATTGGCTCTGGGGCCAACGTCCTGACTTTC.

V and J are TRBV5-6 and TRBJ1-2, with TRBD1 as a possible D gene (5 bases). Germline V gene sequence: CDR1 SGHDT, CDR2 YYEEEE. V lost 4 bases, J lost 8 bases, and 18 bases lay in between. This CDR3 has 14 residues. DNA for the CDR3: TGTGCCAGCAGCACGACCACAGGAGCCGGCGGCTACACCTTC. Protein: CASSTTTGAGGYTF.

The gene calls are TRBV5-1 and TRBJ1-4; D not certain. There are 15 residues in the CDR3. Germline assignment: CDR1 SGHRS and CDR2 YFSETQ. Trimming stripped 0 bases from V and 6 bases from J, with 12 bases between. The CDR3 DNA reads TGCGCCAGCAGCTTGGGTCCAGGTATGGATGAAAAACTGTTTTTT. This translates into CASSLGPGMDEKLFF.

This clone was seen only once. This sequence joins TRBV7-9 and TRBJ2-3, with 8 bases aligning to TRBD1. The CDR3 spans 15 residues. The V gene's germline CDR1 is SEHNR and CDR2 FQNEAQ (reference sequence). With 4 bases clipped from V and 3 bases from J, the junction kept 6 bases outside the gene matches. The CDR3 reads CASSYGQGWTDTQYF. In nucleotides, the CDR3 is TGTGCCAGCAGCTATGGACAGGGATGGACAGATACGCAGTATTTT.

The chain joins TRBV6-6 to TRBJ2-1; 13 bases align to TRBD2. The CDR3 has 14 residues. From germline, CDR1 is MNHNY and CDR2 SVGAGI (reference sequence). The junction had 5 bases not matched to a gene; V was cut back by 6 bases and J by 9 bases. CDR3 nucleotides: TGTGCCAGCAGGCGGACTAGCGGGAGCTCTGAGCAGTTCTTC. It encodes CASRRTSGSSEQFF.

The chain joins TRBV19 to TRBJ2-1; 9 nucleotides match TRBD2. Germline V CDR1 and CDR2: LNHDA, SQIVND (reference sequence). The junction had 13 bases not matched to a gene; V was cut back by 1 base and J by 3 bases. The CDR3 sequence is 19 residues long. The CDR3 coding sequence is TGTGCCAGTAGTATAGCCCGTGGTGGGGCTAGCGGGGTCTACAATGAGCAGTTCTTC. Amino acid sequence: CASSIARGGASGVYNEQFF.

This clone was observed once. The rearrangement joins TRBV7-8 to TRBJ1-2; no clear D gene. The CDR3 is 12 residues long. The V end lost 3 bases, the J end lost 4 bases, and 6 bases lay between the germline ends. The germline V gene encodes CDR1 SGHVS and CDR2 FQNEAQ. As DNA, the CDR3 is TGTGCCAGCAGCTTTATGGCCTATGGCTACACCTTC. Residues: CASSFMAYGYTF.

The chain is built from TRBV6-5 and TRBJ1-1; D perhaps matches TRBD1 (5 bases). Trimming stripped 6 bases from V and 5 bases from J, with 19 bases between. CDR1 and CDR2 from the germline V gene are MNHEY and SVGAGI. The CDR3 spans 15 residues. In DNA, the CDR3 is TGTGCCAGCAGGGCGGGCGGGACGGTGGTAACTGAAGCTTTCTTT. This translates into CASRAGGTVVTEAFF.

V gene TRBV15 combines with J gene TRBJ2-2; tentatively, D is TRBD2 (5 bases). The V and J ends lost 4 bases and 2 bases respectively, with 17 bases between them. Germline values: CDR1 LNHNV, CDR2 YYDKDF (reference sequence). CDR3 size: 17 residues. The CDR3 loop reads CATSKRGWRVNTGELFF. In DNA, the CDR3 is TGTGCCACCAGCAAGCGCGGGTGGCGGGTAAACACCGGGGAGCTGTTTTTT.

The V and J genes are TRBV7-9 and TRBJ2-5, with 7 bases lining up with TRBD1. This CDR3 region has 16 residues. CDR1 and CDR2 (germline): SEHNR, FQNEAQ (reference sequence). The V segment lost 3 bases and the J segment 3 bases; nucleotides outside the gene matches: 10. The CDR3 loop is CASSLISGGSKETQYF. In nucleotides, the CDR3 is TGTGCCAGCAGCTTGATCTCAGGGGGTTCCAAAGAGACCCAGTACTTC.